Presented here are 21 T cell receptor beta chains from one specimen sequenced in a study of shared clonotypes between healthy human individuals. Assay used: immunoSEQ multiplex PCR; TCRdb lists only in-frame clones, some missing. The table has about half a million clones, roughly three quarters seen once. Input material: PBMCs. The origin of the receptors is a woman aged 35 to 49 in good health. Some clones in this sample may be carry-over from other donors' samples.

The rearrangement joins TRBV5-1 to TRBJ2-5, with 12 bases lining up with TRBD2. This CDR3 is 15 amino acids long. Germline CDR1 and CDR2: SGHRS and YFSETQ. V shed 4 bases, J shed 3 bases, and the junction held 4 bases outside the gene matches. CDR3 loop: CASSTRLAGEETQYF. CDR3 nucleotide sequence: TGCGCCAGCAGCACGAGACTAGCGGGAGAAGAGACCCAGTACTTC.

For this clone: This clone may be a read error of a much larger clone one base away. The V call is TRBV30, the J call TRBJ1-1; 9 nucleotides line up with TRBD1. This CDR3 has 14 amino acids. CDR1 GTSNPN and CDR2 SVGIG come from the germline V gene (reference sequence). CDR3 DNA: TGTGCCCGGAGTGACAGGGGGATGATCACTGAAGCTTTCTTT. Translating gives CARSDRGMITEAFF. The entire variable domain, with the rest obtained from reference TRBV30 and TRBJ1-1, is as follows: SQTIHQWPATLVQPVGSPLSLECTVEGTSNPNLYWYRQAAGRGLQLLFYSVGIGQISSEVPQNLSASRPQDRQFILSSKKLLLSDSGFYLCARSDRGMITEAFFGQGTRLTVV.

The chain joins TRBV10-3 to TRBJ1-1; a weak D match, TRBD1 (5 bases). This CDR3 has 16 amino acids. The V and J ends lost 0 bases and 5 bases respectively, with 16 bases between them. The germline V gene has CDR1 ENHRY and CDR2 SYGVKD. CDR3 DNA sequence: TGTGCCATCAGTGAGTCTCTTATAGCGGGGGATACTGAAGCTTTCTTT. Its translation: CAISESLIAGDTEAFF.

The chain employs TRBV27 and TRBJ2-7; 7 bases line up with TRBD1. This CDR3 has 12 residues. CDR1 is MNHEY and CDR2 is SMNVEV in the germline V gene (reference sequence). Trimming at V came to 5 bases and at J to 4 bases, leaving 2 bases not matched to a gene. The CDR3 here is CASSRDRYEQYF. The CDR3 DNA is TGTGCCAGCAGTCGGGACAGATACGAGCAGTACTTC.

V is TRBV18 and J is TRBJ2-7; D perhaps matches TRBD2 (7 bases). The germline V gene encodes CDR1 KGHSH and CDR2 LQKENI. The ends were cut back, 5 bases at V and 1 base at J, with 12 bases in the middle. There are 14 residues in the CDR3. The CDR3 coding sequence is TGTGCCAGCTCAGGGGGCGGGAGTTCCTACGAGCAGTACTTC. Translation: CASSGGGSSYEQYF.

V is TRBV6-5 and J is TRBJ1-1, with D maybe TRBD1 (5 bases). Germline CDR1 is MNHEY and CDR2 is SVGAGI. Trimming cost V 2 bases and J 8 bases, with 15 bases left between them. The CDR3 is 14 residues long. The CDR3 is CASSYQGAPAEAFF. The CDR3 bases are TGTGCCAGCAGTTACCAGGGAGCGCCGGCAGAAGCTTTCTTT.

This chain uses TRBV29-1 with TRBJ1-1, with 9 positions matching TRBD1. CDR1 is SQVTM, CDR2 ANQGSEA, per germline. With 4 bases clipped from V and 3 bases from J, the junction kept 6 bases outside the gene matches. This CDR3 is 14 amino acids long. This chain's CDR3 is CSVGGTGRDTEAFF. CDR3 DNA sequence: TGCAGCGTTGGGGGGACAGGGCGGGACACTGAAGCTTTCTTT.

This clone was detected once. The chain has TRBV30 and TRBJ1-5; D is uncertain. V dropped 0 bases and J dropped 5 bases, with 5 bases sitting between them. The germline gives CDR1 GTSNPN, CDR2 SVGIG (reference sequence). The CDR3 totals 12 residues. The CDR3 DNA is TGTGCCTGGAGTGTTGGATATCAGCCCCAGCATTTT. Amino acid sequence: CAWSVGYQPQHF.

Concerning this clone itself: A read error is possible here, since a much larger clone lies one base away. The chain carries TRBV28 and TRBJ2-7; a weak D match, TRBD2 (6 bases). The CDR3 length is 13 residues. The germline V gene encodes CDR1 MDHEN and CDR2 SYDVKM. CDR3 nucleotides: TGTGCCAGCAGTTCGGGGGATAGCTACGAGCAGTGCTTC. Amino acids: CASSSGDSYEQCF.

The CDR3 DNA reads TGTGCCAGCAGTGAGGGGGCTAGAGCGAACACCGGGGAGCTGTTTTTT. Translated, it gives CASSEGARANTGELFF. The J gene is TRBJ2-2, the V gene TRBV25-1, with D perhaps matching TRBD1 (6 bases). CDR1 is MGHDK and CDR2 is SYGVNS in the germline V gene. V lost 3 bases to trimming and J lost 0 bases, with 11 bases between them. This CDR3 spans 16 amino acids. The full variable domain, completed using reference TRBV25-1 and TRBJ2-2, is EADIYQTPRYLVIGTGKKITLECSQTMGHDKMYWYQQDPGMELHLIHYSYGVNSTEKGDLSSESTVSRIRTEHFPLTLESARPSHTSQYLCASSEGARANTGELFFGEGSRLTVL.

The chain carries TRBV5-6 and TRBJ1-4, with 7 bases that match TRBD1. This CDR3 has 16 residues. The V gene end was trimmed by 0 bases and the J gene end by 3 bases; junction bases not matched to a gene: 5. Germline V gives CDR1 SGHDT, CDR2 YYEEEE. The CDR3 sequence: CASSLDPGGANEKLFF. In nucleotides, the CDR3 is TGTGCCAGCAGCTTGGACCCAGGGGGTGCTAATGAAAAACTGTTTTTT.

This sequence joins TRBV30 and TRBJ1-1; 7 nucleotides agree with TRBD1. The CDR3 runs 14 residues. Trimming at V came to 3 bases and at J to 5 bases, leaving 9 bases not matched to a gene. Germline V gene data show CDR1 as GTSNPN and CDR2 as SVGIG (reference sequence). The CDR3 region is CAWSPGQVGTEAFF. In DNA form, the CDR3 reads TGTGCCTGGAGCCCCGGACAGGTGGGGACTGAAGCTTTCTTT.

V gene TRBV4-3 combines with J gene TRBJ2-7; 9 nucleotides align to TRBD2. The CDR3 runs to 15 residues. Germline V gives CDR1 LGHNA, CDR2 YSLEER. V gave up 4 bases and J gave up 2 bases; unmatched junction bases: 6. CDR3 loop: CASSPSAGGTYEQYF. For the CDR3, the DNA is TGCGCCAGCAGCCCAAGTGCGGGAGGGACCTACGAGCAGTACTTC.

The V gene is TRBV7-2, the J gene TRBJ2-3; tentative D call: TRBD2 (6 bases). Trimming left V 1 base short and J 3 bases short, with 11 bases between. The length of the CDR3 is 15 residues. In germline, CDR1 is SGHTA, CDR2 FQGNSA. The CDR3 sequence is CASSLGTGETDTQYF. In DNA, the CDR3 is TGTGCCAGCAGCTTAGGAACGGGGGAAACAGATACGCAGTATTTT.

This clone is a singleton in its sample. This chain connects TRBV30 to TRBJ2-2; 10 nucleotides align to TRBD2. CDR1 and CDR2 (germline): GTSNPN, SVGIG (reference sequence). This CDR3 is built from 15 residues. V was clipped by 4 bases and J by 7 bases; unmatched bases: 9. CDR3 in DNA: TGTGCCTGGACAGCCCGAGCGGGAGGGGGCGGGGAGCTGTTTTTT. It codes for CAWTARAGGGGELFF.

In its sample, this clone was seen many times. The sample contains more than one DNA sequence encoding this CDR3. The chain carries TRBV6-5 and TRBJ2-6; D is undetermined. V was clipped by 6 bases and J by 2 bases, with 11 bases between them. The germline CDR1 and CDR2 sequences are MNHEY and SVGAGI. The CDR3 has 15 amino acids. As DNA, the CDR3 is TGTGCCAGCAGGTCTAGAATCGCTGGGGCCAACGTCCTGACTTTC. It is translated as CASRSRIAGANVLTF.

The chain links TRBV18 to TRBJ2-5, with D perhaps matching TRBD1 (6 bases). The germline V gene encodes CDR1 KGHSH and CDR2 LQKENI. Trimming cost V 3 bases and J 5 bases, with 13 bases left between them. This CDR3 is built from 14 residues. CDR3 DNA: TGTGCCAGCTCACCTCCGACAGGCGGTGAGACCCAGTACTTC. Amino acid sequence: CASSPPTGGETQYF. Based on the CDR3 plus reference TRBV18 and TRBJ2-5, the full variable domain is NAGVMQNPRHLVRRRGQEARLRCSPMKGHSHVYWYRQLPEEGLKFMVYLQKENIIDESGMPKERFSAEFPKEGPSILRIQQVVRGDSAAYFCASSPPTGGETQYFGPGTRLLVL.

The chain is built from TRBV11-3 and TRBJ2-3; 9 bases match TRBD2. This CDR3 contains 16 residues. V lost 5 bases to trimming and J lost 2 bases; unmatched junction nucleotides: 8. Germline CDR1 and CDR2: SGHNT and YENEEA. The CDR3 region has the DNA TGTGCCAGCAGCCGACGGCTAGCGGGGTTCACAGATACGCAGTATTTT. It encodes CASSRRLAGFTDTQYF.

This chain uses TRBV11-2 with TRBJ2-2, with D maybe TRBD2 (6 bases). Trimming removed 1 base from V and 3 bases from J, with 12 bases in between. The CDR3 sequence is 16 residues long. Germline V CDR1 and CDR2: SGHAT, FQNNGV. The CDR3 here is CASSLVQGGDTGELFF. CDR3 nucleotides: TGTGCCAGCAGCTTAGTGCAGGGAGGCGACACCGGGGAGCTGTTTTTT.

V is TRBV11-2 and J is TRBJ2-1, with D hard to call. The germline V gene encodes CDR1 SGHAT and CDR2 FQNNGV. The CDR3 is 12 residues long. Between the trimmed V and J ends, which lost 5 bases and 8 bases, there was a span of 10 bases. CDR3 amino acids: CASSLPIYEQFF. The DNA for the CDR3 is TGTGCCAGCAGCCTACCCATCTATGAGCAGTTCTTC.

This clone has just a few counts. The chain links TRBV7-9 to TRBJ1-5, with 7 nucleotides matching TRBD1. CDR3 length equals 14 residues. The V segment lost 4 bases and the J segment 8 bases; nucleotides outside the gene matches: 8. The germline V gene has CDR1 SEHNR and CDR2 FQNEAQ (reference sequence). The CDR3 nucleotides read TGTGCCAGCAGCTCCAGACAGGGCTTAGAGCCCCAGCATTTT. It specifies CASSSRQGLEPQHF.